This TCR beta chain is drawn from a study of blood T cell repertoires in COVID-19. At the level of the study: T cells, B-cell-depleted T cells, or PBMCs provided the cDNA or gDNA that served as material.

The protocol was immunoSEQ multiplex PCR, while the TCRdb copy is restricted to in-frame clones and leaves out a portion. The repertoire holds 150,000 or so clones, with approximately 80% as singletons. This CDR3 spans 15 amino acids. The germline V gene has CDR1 SGHRS and CDR2 YFSETQ. Trimming pared 0 bases from V and 0 bases from J, leaving 8 bases between. The source of this sequence is an older man who had been exposed to COVID-19. Sequenced: PBMCs or T cells enriched from blood (not recorded which). The chain joins TRBV5-1 to TRBJ2-3; D is uncertain. The CDR3 loop is CASSLDGFSTDTQYF. Written as DNA, the CDR3 is TGCGCCAGCAGCTTGGACGGGTTTAGCACAGATACGCAGTATTTT.